This passage covers 22 T cell receptor beta chains from one sample sequenced in a study of blood T cell repertoires in COVID-19 (TCRdb year 2020). The library was generated by the immunoSEQ multiplex PCR assay. The immuneACCESS repertoire file appears here via TCRdb, limited to in-frame rearrangements. These files lack a portion of the clones; in checked studies, under half of the deficit traces to unresolved V genes, and the cause of the others is not known. Within this sample are about 160,000 clones, with over 80% of them counted one time only. The biggest ten clones account for about a tenth of the sample. The sequenced sample was peripheral blood. These receptors were collected from a woman of 80 years or more with active or convalescent COVID-19.

This clone was counted between two and nine times. The CDR3 spells CASRREGGYTF. CDR3 DNA sequence: TGTGCCAGTAGAAGGGAGGGTGGCTACACCTTC. The rearrangement joins TRBV19 to TRBJ1-2; D unclear. This CDR3 contains 11 residues. Germline CDR1 and CDR2: LNHDA and SQIVND (reference sequence). Trimming cost V 6 bases and J 7 bases, with 9 bases left between them.

The chain recombines TRBV5-1 with TRBJ1-5; D gene ambiguous. CDR1 and CDR2 (germline): SGHRS, YFSETQ. V was shortened by 0 bases and J by 6 bases, with 19 bases between the two germline ends. CDR3 length: 17 residues. DNA for the CDR3: TGCGCCAGCAGCTTGGGTGGCAGTTTCAATTCGGGTCAGCCCCAGCATTTT. This gives the protein CASSLGGSFNSGQPQHF.

J is TRBJ2-2 and V is TRBV18, with D perhaps matching TRBD2 (5 bases). Deletions cut 3 bases from V and 7 bases from J, with 12 bases between. This CDR3 region has 14 residues. The germline CDR1 and CDR2 sequences are KGHSH and LQKENI. CDR3 sequence reads: CASSPLTGGGELFF. In nucleotides, the CDR3 is TGTGCCAGCTCACCTCTCACCGGAGGCGGGGAGCTGTTTTTT.

The V call is TRBV27, the J call TRBJ1-6; D uncertain. With 6 bases removed from V and 4 bases from J, the gap between germline ends came to 7 bases. This CDR3 contains 13 residues. Germline CDR1 is MNHEY and CDR2 is SMNVEV (reference sequence). Here the CDR3 reads CASSPPYNSPLHF. CDR3 in DNA: TGTGCCAGCAGCCCCCCTTATAATTCACCCCTCCACTTT.

The V gene is TRBV7-2, the J gene TRBJ2-7; 10 nucleotides align to TRBD2. V lost 6 bases, J lost 1 base, and 6 bases stayed unmatched. Per germline, CDR1 SGHTA and CDR2 FQGNSA. CDR3 length: 15 amino acids. The CDR3 loop reads CASSPSGGRSYEQYF. The CDR3 DNA sequence: TGTGCCAGCAGTCCTAGCGGGGGAAGGTCCTACGAGCAGTACTTC.

The gene calls are TRBV7-9 and TRBJ1-1, with TRBD1 matching over 8 bases. CDR1 and CDR2 from the germline V gene are SEHNR and FQNEAQ (reference sequence). The CDR3 extends over 15 amino acids. Trimming at V came to 1 base and at J to 6 bases, leaving 7 bases not matched to a gene. As DNA, the CDR3 is TGTGCCAGCAGCTTAGGGACAGGGAGGACCCCTGAAGCTTTCTTT. It yields the protein CASSLGTGRTPEAFF.

With respect to this clone: The sample holds other DNA sequences that translate to the same CDR3. This chain connects TRBV18 to TRBJ1-1; D is uncertain. V was clipped by 6 bases and J by 1 base, with 9 bases between them. The CDR3 is made up of 13 amino acids. CDR1 and CDR2 (germline): KGHSH, LQKENI. CDR3 loop: CASSPSGNTEAFF. The CDR3, as DNA: TGTGCCAGCTCCCCGTCGGGGAACACTGAAGCTTTCTTT.

This chain uses TRBV28 with TRBJ2-5; D remains unclear. Trimming shortened V by 10 bases and J by 5 bases, and 8 bases separated the two germline ends. This CDR3 spans 10 amino acids. Germline V gene sequence: CDR1 MDHEN, CDR2 SYDVKM. In DNA form, the CDR3 reads TGTGCCACCAAAGAGGAGACCCAGTACTTC. Translating gives CATKEETQYF. Variable domain in full (rest from reference TRBV28 and TRBJ2-5): DVKVTQSSRYLVKRTGEKVFLECVQDMDHENMFWYRQDPGLGLRLIYFSYDVKMKEKGDIPEGYSVSREKKERFSLILESASTNQTSMYLCATKEETQYFGPGTRLLVL.

This clone showed up just once. The gene calls are TRBV30 and TRBJ2-3; D is uncertain. This CDR3 spans 11 amino acids. V was shortened by 2 bases and J by 7 bases, with 7 bases between the two germline ends. Germline values: CDR1 GTSNPN, CDR2 SVGIG (reference sequence). The CDR3 DNA is TGTGCCTGGAGTTTCAGGAATACGCAGTATTTT. Protein product: CAWSFRNTQYF. Full variable domain (rest looked up from reference TRBV30 and TRBJ2-3): SQTIHQWPATLVQPVGSPLSLECTVEGTSNPNLYWYRQAAGRGLQLLFYSVGIGQISSEVPQNLSASRPQDRQFILSSKKLLLSDSGFYLCAWSFRNTQYFGPGTRLTVL.

The genes are TRBV7-2 and TRBJ2-4, with 7 bases matching TRBD2. CDR1 and CDR2 from the germline V gene are SGHTA and FQGNSA. The CDR3 consists of 17 residues. Unmatched junction bases numbered 9, after V lost 2 bases and J lost 2 bases. For the CDR3, the DNA is TGTGCCAGCAGCTTACAAGGCGGGGGTTTTTCCAAAAACATTCAGTACTTC. This gives the protein CASSLQGGGFSKNIQYF. Full variable domain (outside the CDR3, taken from reference TRBV7-2 and TRBJ2-4): GAGVSQSPSNKVTEKGKDVELRCDPISGHTALYWYRQSLGQGLEFLIYFQGNSAPDKSGLPSDRFSAERTGGSVSTLTIQRTQQEDSAVYLCASSLQGGGFSKNIQYFGAGTRLSVL.

The chain couples TRBV10-3 to TRBJ2-2; TRBD2 matches at 9 bases. The germline V gene has CDR1 ENHRY and CDR2 SYGVKD. This CDR3 has 19 amino acids. Unmatched junction bases numbered 15, after V lost 4 bases and J lost 3 bases. CDR3 residues: CAISGKGLAGLSDTGELFF. The CDR3 DNA reads TGTGCCATCAGTGGGAAAGGGCTAGCGGGACTATCGGACACCGGGGAGCTGTTTTTT.

The rearrangement joins TRBV7-9 to TRBJ1-2; D call uncertain. Germline CDR1 and CDR2: SEHNR and FQNEAQ (reference sequence). The V and J ends lost 5 bases and 4 bases respectively, with 14 bases between them. CDR3 length: 14 amino acids. In DNA form, the CDR3 reads TGTGCCAGCAGCCCTGAGGAGGCCCTCTATGGCTACACCTTC. Its translation is CASSPEEALYGYTF.

The gene calls are TRBV25-1 and TRBJ2-7; D is uncertain. Germline assignment: CDR1 MGHDK and CDR2 SYGVNS. CDR3 length: 12 residues. The V gene lost 6 bases and the J gene lost 6 bases, with 12 bases spanning the gap. CDR3 in DNA: TGTGCCAGCAGGAGTCCCTCGGGCGAGCAGTACTTC. This codes for CASRSPSGEQYF.

The sample holds a few counts of this clone. The chain recombines TRBV5-4 with TRBJ2-2; 8 bases align to TRBD1. Per the germline V gene, CDR1 is SGHNT and CDR2 is YYREEE (reference sequence). The CDR3 extends over 15 amino acids. V shed 4 bases and J 6 bases; nucleotides not matched to a gene: 8. CDR3 nucleotides: TGTGCCAGCAGCCCCGACAGGGGTCAAGCCGGGGAGCTGTTTTTT. As protein: CASSPDRGQAGELFF. Looking up the rest from reference TRBV5-4 and TRBJ2-2 gives the full variable domain: ETGVTQSPTHLIKTRGQQVTLRCSSQSGHNTVSWYQQALGQGPQFIFQYYREEENGRGNFPPRFSGLQFPNYSSELNVNALELDDSALYLCASSPDRGQAGELFFGEGSRLTVL.

This chain joins TRBV5-4 and TRBJ2-5; 8 bases fit TRBD2. The ends lost 6 bases at V and 1 base at J; junction bases unmatched: 8. CDR3 length equals 15 residues. CDR1 SGHNT and CDR2 YYREEE come from the germline V gene (reference sequence). DNA for the CDR3: TGTGCCAGCACCCGAGCGGGGGCAACCCAAGAGACCCAGTACTTC. Its protein product is CASTRAGATQETQYF.

This rearrangement joins TRBV5-1 to TRBJ1-1; TRBD1 is a possible D gene (5 bases). Looked up from germline, CDR1 is SGHRS and CDR2 is YFSETQ. CDR3 length: 13 residues. V was cut by 4 bases and J by 3 bases, with 10 bases left in between. CDR3 bases: TGCGCCAGCAGCGTTAAAGGGGACACTGAAGCTTTCTTT. Translation: CASSVKGDTEAFF.

The chain combines TRBV18 with TRBJ1-2, with 7 bases matching TRBD1. This CDR3 contains 14 residues. Per the germline V gene, CDR1 is KGHSH and CDR2 is LQKENI. Germline trimming cut 0 bases from V and 4 bases from J; bases unmatched to any gene: 2. The CDR3 loop reads CASSPPGQPYGYTF. The CDR3 DNA reads as TGTGCCAGCTCACCACCGGGACAGCCCTATGGCTACACCTTC.

Here the CDR3 reads CASSFGGEAPQHF. CDR3 sequence (DNA): TGTGCCAGCAGCTTCGGGGGGGAGGCGCCCCAGCATTTT. The chain couples TRBV5-6 to TRBJ1-5; a weak D match, TRBD1 (5 bases). CDR1 is SGHDT and CDR2 is YYEEEE in the germline V gene. The V gene lost 2 bases and the J gene lost 9 bases, with 12 bases spanning the gap. The CDR3 contains 13 residues.

The chain uses TRBV6-2 or TRBV6-3 and TRBJ2-1; 7 nucleotides align to TRBD1. CDR3 length: 15 amino acids. Germline V gene sequence: CDR1 MNHEY, CDR2 SVGEGT. V lost 3 bases, J lost 0 bases, and 2 bases stayed unmatched. This chain's CDR3 is CASSYAGGSYNEQFF. The CDR3 nucleotides read TGTGCCAGCAGTTATGCAGGGGGCTCCTACAATGAGCAGTTCTTC.

The sample holds one count of this clone. This specimen includes other DNA sequences encoding the same CDR3. The rearrangement uses TRBV18 and TRBJ2-5; 7 nucleotides match TRBD1. The junction had 1 base not matched to a gene; V was cut back by 2 bases and J by 1 base. The V gene's germline CDR1 is KGHSH and CDR2 LQKENI. The CDR3 is 14 amino acids. The CDR3 nucleotides are TGTGCCAGCTCACCAGGGACAGCCCAAGAGACCCAGTACTTC. This encodes CASSPGTAQETQYF.

This chain connects TRBV19 to TRBJ1-2, with 7 bases identical to TRBD1. The CDR3 is 15 residues long. Trimming cost V 2 bases and J 0 bases; bases outside gene matches: 3. Looked up from germline, CDR1 is LNHDA and CDR2 is SQIVND (reference sequence). The DNA for the CDR3 is TGTGCCAGTAGTATAAGCACAGGGGCTAACTATGGCTACACCTTC. It is translated as CASSISTGANYGYTF. Based on the CDR3 plus reference TRBV19 and TRBJ1-2, the full variable domain is DGGITQSPKYLFRKEGQNVTLSCEQNLNHDAMYWYRQDPGQGLRLIYYSQIVNDFQKGDIAEGYSVSREKKESFPLTVTSAQKNPTAFYLCASSISTGANYGYTFGSGTRLTVV.

The chain combines TRBV11-2 with TRBJ2-3, with 9 bases identical to TRBD2. Germline CDR1 reads SGHAT; CDR2 reads FQNNGV. The length of the CDR3 is 15 residues. V lost 3 bases and J lost 1; bases outside the gene matches: 2. CDR3 DNA sequence: TGTGCCAGCAGCTTTCCTAGCGGGGGCACAGATACGCAGTATTTT. It translates to CASSFPSGGTDTQYF.